This T cell receptor (beta chain) derives from a study of blood T cell repertoires in COVID-19. At the level of the study: Acute and convalescent COVID-19 specimens originated in the United States, Italy and Spain.

From germline, CDR1 is SGHTA and CDR2 FQGNSA. V shed 1 base and J shed 0 bases, with 7 bases lying between them. The CDR3 is made up of 14 amino acids. The repertoire was sequenced with immunoSEQ multiplex PCR; TCRdb's copy has only in-frame clones and lacks some. The sample includes approximately 230,000 clones, about 88% seen only once; the top ten take approximately 2.2%. The sequence was obtained from a woman in her thirties or forties who had recovered from COVID-19. This chain joins TRBV7-2 and TRBJ2-7; unclear D gene. Sequenced input: peripheral blood. The DNA for the CDR3 is TGTGCCAGCAGCTTAGTGGTCAGCTCCTACGAGCAGTACTTC. Translation: CASSLVVSSYEQYF.